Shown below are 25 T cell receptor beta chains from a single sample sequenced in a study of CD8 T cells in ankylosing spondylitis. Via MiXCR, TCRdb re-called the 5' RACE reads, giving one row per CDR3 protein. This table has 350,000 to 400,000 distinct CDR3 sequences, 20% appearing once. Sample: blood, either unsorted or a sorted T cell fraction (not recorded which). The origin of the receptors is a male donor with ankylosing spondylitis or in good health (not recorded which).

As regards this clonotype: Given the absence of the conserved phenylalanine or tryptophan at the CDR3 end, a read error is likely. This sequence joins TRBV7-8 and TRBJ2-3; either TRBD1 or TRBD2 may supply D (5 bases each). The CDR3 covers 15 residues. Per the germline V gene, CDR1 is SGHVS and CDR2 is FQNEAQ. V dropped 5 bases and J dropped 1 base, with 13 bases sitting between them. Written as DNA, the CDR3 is TGTGCCAGCAGCCCCAGCCTGGGGGGCACAGATACGCAGTATCTT. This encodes CASSPSLGGTDTQYL.

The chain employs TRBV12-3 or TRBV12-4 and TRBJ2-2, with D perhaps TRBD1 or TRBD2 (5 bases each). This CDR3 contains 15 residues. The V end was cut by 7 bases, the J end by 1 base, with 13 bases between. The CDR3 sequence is CASTPRDGNTGELFF. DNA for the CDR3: TGTGCCAGCACCCCCCGGGACGGGAACACCGGGGAGCTGTTTTTT.

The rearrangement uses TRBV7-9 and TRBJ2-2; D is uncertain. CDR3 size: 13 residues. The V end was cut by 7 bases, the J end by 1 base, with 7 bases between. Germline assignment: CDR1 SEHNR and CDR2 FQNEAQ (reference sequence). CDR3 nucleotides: TGTGCCAGCACTACGGTGAACACCGGGGAGCTGTTTTTT. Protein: CASTTVNTGELFF. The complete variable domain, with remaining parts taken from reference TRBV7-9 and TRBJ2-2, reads DTGVSQNPRHKITKRGQNVTFRCDPISEHNRLYWYRQTLGQGPEFLTYFQNEAQLEKSRLLSDRFSAERPKGSFSTLEIQRTEQGDSAMYLCASTTVNTGELFFGEGSRLTVL.

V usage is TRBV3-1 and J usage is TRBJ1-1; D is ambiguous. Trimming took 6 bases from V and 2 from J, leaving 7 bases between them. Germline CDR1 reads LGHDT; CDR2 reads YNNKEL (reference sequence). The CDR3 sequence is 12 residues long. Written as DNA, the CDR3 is TGTGCCAGCAGATACAGCAACACTGAAGCTTTCTTT. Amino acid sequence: CASRYSNTEAFF.

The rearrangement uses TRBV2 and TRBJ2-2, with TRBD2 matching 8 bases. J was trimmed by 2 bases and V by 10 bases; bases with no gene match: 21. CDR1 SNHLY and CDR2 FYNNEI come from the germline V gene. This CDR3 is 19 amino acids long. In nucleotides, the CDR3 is TGTGCCATCAGAGGAGGACTAGCTTTGCCCGAAATTAACACCGGGGAGCTGTTTTTT. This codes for CAIRGGLALPEINTGELFF.

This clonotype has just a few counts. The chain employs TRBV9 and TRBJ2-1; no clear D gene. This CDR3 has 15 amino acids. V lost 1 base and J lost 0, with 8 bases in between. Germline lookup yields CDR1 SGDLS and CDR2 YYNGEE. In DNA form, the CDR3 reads TGTGCCAGCAGCGTAATGGTGAGCTCCTACAATGAGCAGTTCTTC. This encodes CASSVMVSSYNEQFF.

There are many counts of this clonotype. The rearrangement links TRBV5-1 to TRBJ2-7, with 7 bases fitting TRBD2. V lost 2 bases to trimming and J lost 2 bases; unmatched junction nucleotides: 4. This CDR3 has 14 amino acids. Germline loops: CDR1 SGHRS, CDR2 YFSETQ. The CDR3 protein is CASSFGGVTYEQYF. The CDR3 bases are TGCGCCAGCAGCTTTGGGGGGGTGACCTACGAGCAGTACTTC.

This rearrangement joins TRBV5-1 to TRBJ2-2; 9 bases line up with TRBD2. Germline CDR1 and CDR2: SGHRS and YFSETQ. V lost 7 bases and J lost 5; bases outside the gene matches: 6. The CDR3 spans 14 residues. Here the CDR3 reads CASPGLAVTGELFF. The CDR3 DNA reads TGCGCCAGCCCGGGACTAGCAGTGACCGGGGAGCTGTTTTTT.

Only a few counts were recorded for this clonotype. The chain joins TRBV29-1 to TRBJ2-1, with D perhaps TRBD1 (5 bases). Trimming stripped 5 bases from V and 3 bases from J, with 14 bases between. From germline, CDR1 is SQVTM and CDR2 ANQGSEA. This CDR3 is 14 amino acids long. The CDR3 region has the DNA TGCAGCGTTCCACGCCTGACAGACTACAATGAGCAGTTCTTC. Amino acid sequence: CSVPRLTDYNEQFF.

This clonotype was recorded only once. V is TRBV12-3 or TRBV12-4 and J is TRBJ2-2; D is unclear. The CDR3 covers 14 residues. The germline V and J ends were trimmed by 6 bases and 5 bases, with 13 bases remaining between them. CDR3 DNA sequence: TGTGCCAGCAGCCTTGGGCGTCGGACCGGGGAGCTGTTTTTT. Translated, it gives CASSLGRRTGELFF.

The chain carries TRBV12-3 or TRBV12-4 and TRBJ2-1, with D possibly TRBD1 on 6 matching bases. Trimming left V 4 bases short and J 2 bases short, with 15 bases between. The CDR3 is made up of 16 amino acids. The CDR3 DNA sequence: TGTGCCAGCAGTTCAGGATCAGGGGATACCTACAATGAGCAGTTCTTC. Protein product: CASSSGSGDTYNEQFF.

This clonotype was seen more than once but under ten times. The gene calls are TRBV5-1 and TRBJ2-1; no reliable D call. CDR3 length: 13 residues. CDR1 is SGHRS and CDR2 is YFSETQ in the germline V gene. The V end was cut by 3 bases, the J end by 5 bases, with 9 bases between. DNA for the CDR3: TGCGCCAGCAGCTCTTCGGCCGACAATGAGCAGTTCTTC. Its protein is CASSSSADNEQFF.

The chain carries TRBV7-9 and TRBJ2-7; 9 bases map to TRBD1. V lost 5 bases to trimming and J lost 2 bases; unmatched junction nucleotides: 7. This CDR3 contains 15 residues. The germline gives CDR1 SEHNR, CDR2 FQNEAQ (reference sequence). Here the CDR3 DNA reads TGTGCCAGCAGCCTTACGACAGGGGGGACCTACGAGCAGTACTTC. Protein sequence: CASSLTTGGTYEQYF.

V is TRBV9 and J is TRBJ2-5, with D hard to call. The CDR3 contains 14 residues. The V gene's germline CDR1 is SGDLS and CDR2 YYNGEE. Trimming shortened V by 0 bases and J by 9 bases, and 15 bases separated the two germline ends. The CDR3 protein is CASSVGGYSQAQYF. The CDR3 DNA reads TGTGCCAGCAGCGTAGGAGGTTATTCTCAGGCCCAGTACTTC.

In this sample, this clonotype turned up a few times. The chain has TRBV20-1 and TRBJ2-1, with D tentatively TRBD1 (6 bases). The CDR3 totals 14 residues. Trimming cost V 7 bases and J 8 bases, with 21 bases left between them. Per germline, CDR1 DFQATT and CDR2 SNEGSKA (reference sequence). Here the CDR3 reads CSVGGQNGIDEQFF. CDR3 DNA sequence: TGCAGTGTTGGGGGCCAGAATGGGATAGATGAGCAGTTCTTC.

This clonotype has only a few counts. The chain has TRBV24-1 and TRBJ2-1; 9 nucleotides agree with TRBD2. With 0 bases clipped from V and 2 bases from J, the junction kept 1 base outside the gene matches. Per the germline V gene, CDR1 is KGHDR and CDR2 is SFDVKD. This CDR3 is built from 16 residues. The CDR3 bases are TGTGCCACCAGTGATTTGCCTAGCGGGGCCTACAATGAGCAGTTCTTC. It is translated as CATSDLPSGAYNEQFF.

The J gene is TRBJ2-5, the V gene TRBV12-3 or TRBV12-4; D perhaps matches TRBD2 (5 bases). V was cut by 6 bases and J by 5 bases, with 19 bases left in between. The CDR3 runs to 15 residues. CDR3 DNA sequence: TGTGCCAGCAGCCAAGGGCTAGCCGACGAGGAGACCCAGTACTTC. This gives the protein CASSQGLADEETQYF.

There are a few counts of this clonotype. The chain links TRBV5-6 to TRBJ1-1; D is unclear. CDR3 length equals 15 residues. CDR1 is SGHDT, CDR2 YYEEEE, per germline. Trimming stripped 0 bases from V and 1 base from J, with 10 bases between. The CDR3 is CASSLAGSRNTEAFF. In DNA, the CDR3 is TGTGCCAGCAGCTTGGCAGGATCCCGGAACACTGAAGCTTTCTTT.

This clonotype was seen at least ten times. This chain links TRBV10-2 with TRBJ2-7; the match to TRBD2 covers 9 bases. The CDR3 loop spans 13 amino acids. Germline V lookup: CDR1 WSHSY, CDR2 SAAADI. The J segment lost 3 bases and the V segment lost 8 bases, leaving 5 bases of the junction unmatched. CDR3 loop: CASCGGANYEQYF. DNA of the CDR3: TGCGCCAGCTGCGGGGGGGCTAACTACGAGCAGTACTTC.

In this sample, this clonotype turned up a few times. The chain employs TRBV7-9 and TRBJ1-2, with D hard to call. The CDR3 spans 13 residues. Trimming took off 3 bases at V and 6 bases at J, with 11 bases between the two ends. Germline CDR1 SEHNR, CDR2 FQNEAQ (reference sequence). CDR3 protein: CASSFPVGNGYTF. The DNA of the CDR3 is TGTGCCAGCAGCTTCCCCGTTGGGAATGGCTACACCTTC.

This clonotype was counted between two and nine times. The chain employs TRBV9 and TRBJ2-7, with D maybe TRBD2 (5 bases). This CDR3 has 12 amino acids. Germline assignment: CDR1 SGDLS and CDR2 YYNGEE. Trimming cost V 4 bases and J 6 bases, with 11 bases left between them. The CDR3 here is CASSPAEGEQYF. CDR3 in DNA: TGTGCCAGCAGCCCAGCAGAGGGCGAGCAGTACTTC.

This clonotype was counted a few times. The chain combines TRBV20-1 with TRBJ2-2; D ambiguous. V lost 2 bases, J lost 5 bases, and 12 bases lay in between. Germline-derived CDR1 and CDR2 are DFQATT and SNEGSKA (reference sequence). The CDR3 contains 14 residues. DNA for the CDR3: TGCAGTGCTAGATCTCACAAGGGTACCGGGGAGCTGTTTTTT. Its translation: CSARSHKGTGELFF.

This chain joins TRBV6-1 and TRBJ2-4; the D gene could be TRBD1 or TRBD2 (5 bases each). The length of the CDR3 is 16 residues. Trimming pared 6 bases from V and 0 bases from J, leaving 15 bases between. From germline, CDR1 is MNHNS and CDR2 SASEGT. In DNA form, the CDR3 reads TGTGCCAGCAGCTTGGGGGAGATTTTAGCCAAAAACATTCAGTACTTC. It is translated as CASSLGEILAKNIQYF.

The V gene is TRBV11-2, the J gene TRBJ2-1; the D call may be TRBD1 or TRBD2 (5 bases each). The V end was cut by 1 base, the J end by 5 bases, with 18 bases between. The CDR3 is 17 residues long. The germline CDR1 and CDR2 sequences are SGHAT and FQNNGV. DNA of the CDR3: TGTGCCAGCAGCTTAGGAGGGACCAGGATGGGGAACAATGAGCAGTTCTTC. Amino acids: CASSLGGTRMGNNEQFF.

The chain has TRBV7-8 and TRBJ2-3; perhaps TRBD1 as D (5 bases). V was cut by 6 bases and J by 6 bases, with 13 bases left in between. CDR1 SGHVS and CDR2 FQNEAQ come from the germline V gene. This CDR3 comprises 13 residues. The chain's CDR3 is CASRSRGEDTQYF. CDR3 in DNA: TGTGCCAGCAGGTCTAGGGGTGAGGATACGCAGTATTTT.